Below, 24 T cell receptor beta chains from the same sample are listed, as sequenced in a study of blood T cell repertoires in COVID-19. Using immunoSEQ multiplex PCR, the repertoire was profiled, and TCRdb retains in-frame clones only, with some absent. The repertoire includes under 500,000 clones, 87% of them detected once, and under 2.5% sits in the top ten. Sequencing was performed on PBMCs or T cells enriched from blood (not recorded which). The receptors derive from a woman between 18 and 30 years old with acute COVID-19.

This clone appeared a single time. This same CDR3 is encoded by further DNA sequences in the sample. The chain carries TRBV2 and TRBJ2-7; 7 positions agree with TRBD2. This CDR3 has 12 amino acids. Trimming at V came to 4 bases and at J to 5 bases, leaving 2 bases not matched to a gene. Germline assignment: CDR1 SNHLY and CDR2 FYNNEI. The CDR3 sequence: CASSVGGDEQYF. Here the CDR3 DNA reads TGTGCCAGCAGTGTTGGGGGGGACGAGCAGTACTTC.

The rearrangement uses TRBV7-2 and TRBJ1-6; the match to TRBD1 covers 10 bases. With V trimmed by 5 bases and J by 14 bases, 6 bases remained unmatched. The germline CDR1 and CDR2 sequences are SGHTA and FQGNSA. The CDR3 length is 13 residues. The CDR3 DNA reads TGTGCCAGCAGCGCGGGACAGGGGATCACCCTCCACTTT. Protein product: CASSAGQGITLHF.

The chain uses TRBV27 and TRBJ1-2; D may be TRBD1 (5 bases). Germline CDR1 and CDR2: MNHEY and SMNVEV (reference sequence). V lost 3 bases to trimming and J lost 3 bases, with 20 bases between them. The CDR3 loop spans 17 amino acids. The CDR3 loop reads CASSLSRGAGPHYGYTF. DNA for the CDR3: TGTGCCAGCAGTTTGTCCCGTGGGGCGGGACCGCACTATGGCTACACCTTC.

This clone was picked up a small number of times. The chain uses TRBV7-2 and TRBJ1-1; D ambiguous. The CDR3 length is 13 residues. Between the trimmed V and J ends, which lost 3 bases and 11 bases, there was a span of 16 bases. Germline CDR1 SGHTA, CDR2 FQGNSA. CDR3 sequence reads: CASSLGLSGEAFF. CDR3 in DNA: TGTGCCAGCAGCTTGGGCCTTTCGGGAGAGGCTTTCTTT.

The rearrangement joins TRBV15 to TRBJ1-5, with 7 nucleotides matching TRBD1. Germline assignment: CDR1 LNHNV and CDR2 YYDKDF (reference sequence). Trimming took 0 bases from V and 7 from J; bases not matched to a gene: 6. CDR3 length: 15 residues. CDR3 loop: CATSRDAAGGQPQHF. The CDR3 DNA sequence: TGTGCCACCAGCAGAGATGCGGCAGGGGGGCAGCCCCAGCATTTT.

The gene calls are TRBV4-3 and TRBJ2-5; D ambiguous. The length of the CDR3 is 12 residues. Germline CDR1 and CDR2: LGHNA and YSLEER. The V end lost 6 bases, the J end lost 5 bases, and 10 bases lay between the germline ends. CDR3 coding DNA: TGCGCCAGCAGTCGCTCCGGGGAGACCCAGTACTTC. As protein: CASSRSGETQYF.

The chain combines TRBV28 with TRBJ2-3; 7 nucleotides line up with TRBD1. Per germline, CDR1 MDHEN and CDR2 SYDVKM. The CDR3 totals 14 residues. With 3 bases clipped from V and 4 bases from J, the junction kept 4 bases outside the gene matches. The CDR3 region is CASSFRQGSDTQYF. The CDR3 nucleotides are TGTGCCAGCAGTTTTCGACAGGGATCAGATACGCAGTATTTT.

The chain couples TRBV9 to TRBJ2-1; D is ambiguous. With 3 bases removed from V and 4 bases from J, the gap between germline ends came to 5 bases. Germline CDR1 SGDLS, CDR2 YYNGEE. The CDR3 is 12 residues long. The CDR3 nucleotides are TGTGCCAGCAGCGGTACATACAATGAGCAGTTCTTC. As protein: CASSGTYNEQFF.

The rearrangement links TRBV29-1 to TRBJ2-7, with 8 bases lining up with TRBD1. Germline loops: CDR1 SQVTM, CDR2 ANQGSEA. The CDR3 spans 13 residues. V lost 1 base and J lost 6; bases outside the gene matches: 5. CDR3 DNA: TGCAGCGTTGAAGTCGGACAGGGCCGCGAGCAGTACTTC. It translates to CSVEVGQGREQYF.

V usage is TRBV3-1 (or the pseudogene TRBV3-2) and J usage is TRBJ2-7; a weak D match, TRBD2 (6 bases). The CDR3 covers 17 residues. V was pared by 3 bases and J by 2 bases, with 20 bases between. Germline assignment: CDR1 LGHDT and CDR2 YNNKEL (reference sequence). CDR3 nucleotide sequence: TGTGCCAGCAGCCAGGGGTTAGGCGGGACTTGGACCTACGAGCAGTACTTC. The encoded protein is CASSQGLGGTWTYEQYF.

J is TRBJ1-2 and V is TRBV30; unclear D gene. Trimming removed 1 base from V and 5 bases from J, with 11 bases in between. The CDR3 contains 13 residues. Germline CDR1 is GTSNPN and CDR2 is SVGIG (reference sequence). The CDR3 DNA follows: TGTGCCTGGAGTGACCAAACAGAGTATGGCTACACCTTC. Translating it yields CAWSDQTEYGYTF. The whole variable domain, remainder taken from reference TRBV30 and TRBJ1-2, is SQTIHQWPATLVQPVGSPLSLECTVEGTSNPNLYWYRQAAGRGLQLLFYSVGIGQISSEVPQNLSASRPQDRQFILSSKKLLLSDSGFYLCAWSDQTEYGYTFGSGTRLTVV.

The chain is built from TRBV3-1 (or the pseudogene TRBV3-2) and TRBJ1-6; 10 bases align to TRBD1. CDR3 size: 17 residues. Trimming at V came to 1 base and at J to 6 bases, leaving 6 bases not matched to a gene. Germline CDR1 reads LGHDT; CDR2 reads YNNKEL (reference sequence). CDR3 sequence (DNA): TGTGCCAGCAGCCAAGGGCCGGGACAGGGGATTAATTCACCCCTCCACTTT. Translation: CASSQGPGQGINSPLHF.

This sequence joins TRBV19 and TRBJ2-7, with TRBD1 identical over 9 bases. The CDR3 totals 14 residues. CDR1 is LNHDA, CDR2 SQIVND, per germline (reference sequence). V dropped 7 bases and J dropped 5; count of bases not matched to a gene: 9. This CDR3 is CASMTGTGTNEQYF. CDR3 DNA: TGTGCCAGTATGACCGGGACAGGGACAAACGAGCAGTACTTC.

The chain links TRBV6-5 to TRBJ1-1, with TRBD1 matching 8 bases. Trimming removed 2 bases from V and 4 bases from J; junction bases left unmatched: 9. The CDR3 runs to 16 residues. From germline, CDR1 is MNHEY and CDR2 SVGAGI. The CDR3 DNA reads TGTGCCAGCAGTTACGGCAGGGGGCGCCGCGGCACTGAAGCTTTCTTT. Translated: CASSYGRGRRGTEAFF.

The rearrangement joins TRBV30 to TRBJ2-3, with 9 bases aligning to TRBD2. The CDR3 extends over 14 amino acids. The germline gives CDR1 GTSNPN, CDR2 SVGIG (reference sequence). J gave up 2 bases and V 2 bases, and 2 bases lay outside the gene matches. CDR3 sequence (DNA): TGTGCCTGGAGTCCTAGCGGGGTCACAGATACGCAGTATTTT. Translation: CAWSPSGVTDTQYF.

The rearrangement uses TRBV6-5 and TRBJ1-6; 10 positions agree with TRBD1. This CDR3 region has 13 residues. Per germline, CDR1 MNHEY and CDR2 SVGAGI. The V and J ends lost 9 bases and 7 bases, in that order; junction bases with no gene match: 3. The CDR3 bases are TGTGCCAGTTCGGGACAGGGGAATTCACCCCTCCACTTT. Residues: CASSGQGNSPLHF.

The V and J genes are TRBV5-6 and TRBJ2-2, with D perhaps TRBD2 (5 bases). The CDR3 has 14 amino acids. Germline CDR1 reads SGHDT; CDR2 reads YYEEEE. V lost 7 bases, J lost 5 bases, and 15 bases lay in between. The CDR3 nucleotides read TGTGCCAGCTTGAACGAGGGAGTAACCGGGGAGCTGTTTTTT. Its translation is CASLNEGVTGELFF.

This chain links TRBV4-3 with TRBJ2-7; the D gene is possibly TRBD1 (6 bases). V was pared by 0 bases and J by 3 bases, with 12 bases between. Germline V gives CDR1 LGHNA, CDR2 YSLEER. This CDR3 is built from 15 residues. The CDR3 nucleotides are TGCGCCAGCAGCCAAGACTATCGGACAGACTACGAGCAGTACTTC. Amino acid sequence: CASSQDYRTDYEQYF.

The CDR3 nucleotides read TGTGCCAGCTCGCTACTAGCGGGAGTCGACAATGAGCAGTTCTTC. This gives the protein CASSLLAGVDNEQFF. J is TRBJ2-1 and V is TRBV18; 11 bases line up with TRBD2. Germline values: CDR1 KGHSH, CDR2 LQKENI. V lost 6 bases to trimming and J lost 5 bases; unmatched junction nucleotides: 6. The CDR3 is 15 residues long.

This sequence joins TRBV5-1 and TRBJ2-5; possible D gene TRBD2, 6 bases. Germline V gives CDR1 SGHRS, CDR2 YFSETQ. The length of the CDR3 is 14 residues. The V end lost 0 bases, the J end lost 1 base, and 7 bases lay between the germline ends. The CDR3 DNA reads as TGCGCCAGCAGCTTGGTCGGGGGCCAAGAGACCCAGTACTTC. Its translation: CASSLVGGQETQYF.

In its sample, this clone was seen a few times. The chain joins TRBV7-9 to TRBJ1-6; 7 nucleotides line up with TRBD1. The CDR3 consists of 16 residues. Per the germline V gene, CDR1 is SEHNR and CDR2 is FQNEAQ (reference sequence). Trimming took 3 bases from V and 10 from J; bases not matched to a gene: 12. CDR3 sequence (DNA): TGTGCCAGCAGCTTGTTCCTGGGGACAGCAGACTCACCCCTCCACTTT. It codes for CASSLFLGTADSPLHF.

The CDR3 sequence: CAISELTLTFRTSTDTQYF. The CDR3 DNA follows: TGTGCCATCAGTGAGTTAACCCTAACTTTCCGAACTAGCACAGATACGCAGTATTTT. The chain joins TRBV10-3 to TRBJ2-3; D gene ambiguous. This CDR3 is built from 19 residues. The V end was cut by 1 base, the J end by 0 bases, with 20 bases between. Germline loops: CDR1 ENHRY, CDR2 SYGVKD.

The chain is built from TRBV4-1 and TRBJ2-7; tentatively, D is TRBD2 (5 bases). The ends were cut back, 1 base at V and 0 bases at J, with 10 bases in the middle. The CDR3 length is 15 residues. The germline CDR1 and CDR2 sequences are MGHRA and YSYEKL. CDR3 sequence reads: CASSQVVGSSYEQYF. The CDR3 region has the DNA TGCGCCAGCAGCCAAGTTGTTGGGAGCTCCTACGAGCAGTACTTC.

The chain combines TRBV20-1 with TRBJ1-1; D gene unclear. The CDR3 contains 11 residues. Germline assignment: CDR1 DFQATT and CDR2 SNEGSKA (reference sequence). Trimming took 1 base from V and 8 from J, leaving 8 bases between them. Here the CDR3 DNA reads TGCAGTGCTAGAGTGGCTGTAGAAGCTTTCTTT. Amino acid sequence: CSARVAVEAFF.